Listed below are T cell receptor beta chains from one sample, sequenced in a study of CD8 T cells in ankylosing spondylitis. TCRdb re-analysed the 5' RACE reads in MiXCR, keeping a single row per CDR3 protein. Of 220,000 or so distinct CDR3 sequences in the sample, roughly a tenth were seen once. Specimen: blood, either unsorted or a sorted T cell fraction (not recorded which). The source of these receptors is a male donor with ankylosing spondylitis or in good health (not recorded which). CDR3s leave out the opening cysteine and the closing phenylalanine or tryptophan. Fields, in order: D gene, V gene, clone size, CDR3 protein. D genes are given only for firm matches. Clone size is stated in some rows and not others, as once, few, many or a class when expanded.

NA | TRBV6-2/TRBV6-3 | many | ASSQGSEAF
NA | TRBV5-1 | many | ASSNQGSGEQF
TRBD2 | TRBV3-1 | many | ASSQSPLAAQETQY
TRBD1 | TRBV29-1 | NA | SVRQGRTGELF
TRBD2 | TRBV7-8 | NA | ASRTSGVLQETQY
NA | TRBV7-9 | NA | ASTGIGYEQY
NA | TRBV27 | many | ASSLWPVEGNQPQH
NA | TRBV12-3/TRBV12-4 | few | ASSLASPEQY
NA | TRBV7-2 | many | ARIASDETQY
TRBD1 | TRBV3-1 | NA | ASSQDVQGAPF
NA | TRBV7-2 | many | ASSLRQSTDTQY
TRBD1 | TRBV5-6 | once | ASSPGQEGSGYT
TRBD2 | TRBV4-2 | many | ASSTTSGSTDTQY
NA | TRBV20-1 | many | SARDDRSTDTQY
TRBD2 | TRBV6-2/TRBV6-3 | many | ASSFRGLAGVEQF
NA | TRBV9 | many | ASSAGFGMDGYT
TRBD2 | TRBV5-1 | many | ASSLESGLAVEQF
TRBD1 | TRBV7-3 | NA | ASSEIGQGDVDEQF
NA | TRBV7-2 | many | ASSTGGSTPLH
TRBD2 | TRBV7-2 | many | ASSLSAGGYNEQF
TRBD1 | TRBV20-1 | NA | SAGLGQGAMISNQPQH
TRBD1 | TRBV11-2 | many | ASSVDRGTDTQY